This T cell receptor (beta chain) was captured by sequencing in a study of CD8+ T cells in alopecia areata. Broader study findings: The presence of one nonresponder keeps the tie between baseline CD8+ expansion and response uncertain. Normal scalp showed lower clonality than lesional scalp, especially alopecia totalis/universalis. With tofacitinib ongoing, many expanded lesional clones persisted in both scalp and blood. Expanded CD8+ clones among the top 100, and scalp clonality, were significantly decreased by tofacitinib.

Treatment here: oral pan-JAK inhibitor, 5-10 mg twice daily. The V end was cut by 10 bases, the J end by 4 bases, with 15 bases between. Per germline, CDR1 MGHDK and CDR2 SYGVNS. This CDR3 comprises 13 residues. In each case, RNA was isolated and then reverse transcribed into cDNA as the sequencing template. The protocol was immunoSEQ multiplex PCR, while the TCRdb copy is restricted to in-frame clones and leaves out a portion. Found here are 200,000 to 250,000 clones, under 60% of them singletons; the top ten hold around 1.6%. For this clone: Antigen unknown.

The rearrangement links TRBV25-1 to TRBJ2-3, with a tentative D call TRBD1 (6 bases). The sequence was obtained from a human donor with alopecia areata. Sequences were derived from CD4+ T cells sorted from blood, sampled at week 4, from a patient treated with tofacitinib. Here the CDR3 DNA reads TGTGCCACTGGAGTGACAGGCGCAGATACGCAGTATTTT. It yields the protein CATGVTGADTQYF. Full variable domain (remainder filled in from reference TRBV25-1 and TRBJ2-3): EADIYQTPRYLVIGTGKKITLECSQTMGHDKMYWYQQDPGMELHLIHYSYGVNSTEKGDLSSESTVSRIRTEHFPLTLESARPSHTSQYLCATGVTGADTQYFGPGTRLTVL.